These 27 T cell receptor delta chains originate from one sample sequenced in a study of gamma-delta T cells after stem cell transplantation. TCRdb reran clone calling via CATT on the RT-PCR reads. The sample includes 15,000 to 17,000 delta-chain clones, about 8.6% of them seen just once. Source material: gamma-delta T cells. These receptors were collected from a human donor. It is not recorded whose cells these are; they may come from a transplant donor.

In this sample, this clone turned up a few times. The amino acid sequence in TCRdb belongs to a much larger clone and departs from this DNA's translation at residue 14, likely a sequencing read error; the sequence shown is translated from the DNA. The gene calls are TRDV2 and TRDJ1; 10 bases map to TRDD3. Germline V CDR1 and CDR2: GEAIGNYY, EKD. V lost 2 bases and J lost 2; bases outside the gene matches: 16. This CDR3 spans 19 amino acids. CDR3 in amino acids: CACDRIPTHTGGSTDKLIF. CDR3 DNA: TGTGCCTGTGACAGGATTCCTACACACACTGGGGGATCTACCGATAAACTCATCTTT.

This clone was seen more than once but under ten times. The likely explanation is a read error, given a far larger clone one base away. The sample contains more than one DNA sequence encoding this CDR3. The rearrangement joins TRDV2 to TRDJ1; 12 bases align to TRDD3. There are 19 residues in the CDR3. CDR1 is GEAIGNYY and CDR2 is EKD in the germline V gene. CDR3 sequence reads: CACDTVGAGGYDSTDKLIF. The CDR3 coding sequence is TGTGCTTGTGACACCGTGGGGGCTGGGGGATACGACTCGACCGATAAACTCATCTTT.

This clone was found a few times. Since a much larger clone is just one base distant, this may be a read error. The rearrangement joins TRDV2 to TRDJ1; 8 bases match TRDD3. V shed 0 bases, J shed 7 bases, and the junction held 21 bases outside the gene matches. CDR3 length equals 19 residues. From germline, CDR1 is GEAIGNYY and CDR2 EKD. In DNA, the CDR3 is TGTGCCTGTGACACCGGTAAGGCTCAGAGGGGGGATAGAAGCGCTAAACTCATCTTT. Translating it yields CACDTGKAQRGDRSAKLIF.

This clone has just a few counts. The TCRdb record carries a much larger clone's protein, which differs from this DNA's translation at residue 19; a read error is the likely cause, and the protein listed here is the DNA translation. This chain uses TRDV1 with TRDJ1; the match to TRDD3 covers 13 bases. CDR1 is TSWWSYY, CDR2 QGS, per germline. The CDR3 totals 21 residues. For the CDR3, the DNA is TGTGCTCTTGGGGAAATTTCCTACCCCCTCCTACTGGGGGATACGCTGGGTAAACACATCTTT. Amino acid sequence: CALGEISYPLLLGDTLGKHIF.

A few counts support this clone. The TCRdb record carries a much larger clone's protein, which differs from this DNA's translation at residue 9; a read error is the likely cause, and the protein listed here is the DNA translation. The V gene is TRDV2, the J gene TRDJ1; tentatively, D is TRDD3 (6 bases). Germline V lookup: CDR1 GEAIGNYY, CDR2 EKD. Trimming pared 1 base from V and 0 bases from J, leaving 20 bases between. CDR3 length: 18 residues. CDR3 DNA: TGTGCCTGTGACACTCTACCCGTACGGGGGAAGTACACCGATAAACTCATCTTT. This sequence encodes CACDTLPVRGKYTDKLIF.

Worth noting for this clone: The protein recorded in TCRdb matches a much larger clone and deviates from this DNA's translation at residue 7, suggesting a read error; the protein here is obtained by translating the DNA. The chain joins TRDV1 to TRDJ1; either TRDD2 or TRDD3 may supply D (6 bases each). This CDR3 has 19 residues. Germline assignment: CDR1 TSWWSYY and CDR2 QGS. V dropped 2 bases and J dropped 0 bases, with 22 bases sitting between them. DNA of the CDR3: TGTGCTCTTGGGGAATCCGGCCTTCCCGGGGGACCGTACACCGATAAACTCATCTTT. Protein sequence: CALGESGLPGGPYTDKLIF.

This clone has just a few counts. This DNA translates differently at residue 7 from the TCRdb protein, which is that of a much larger clone; a read error is likely, and the protein shown is the DNA's own translation. V is TRDV2 and J is TRDJ1; 10 nucleotides line up with TRDD3. Germline V gene lookup returns CDR1 GEAIGNYY and CDR2 EKD. With 2 bases clipped from V and 2 bases from J, the junction kept 16 bases outside the gene matches. There are 19 residues in the CDR3. The CDR3 DNA follows: TGTGCCTGTGACAAGATCTGCATACTGGGGGATTCGGTGACCGATAAACTCATCTTT. It translates to CACDKICILGDSVTDKLIF.

Worth noting for this clone: This clone may be a read error of a much larger clone one base away. The chain carries TRDV2 and TRDJ1; a possible D gene is TRDD3 (5 bases). Trimming removed 0 bases from V and 5 bases from J, with 30 bases in between. The CDR3 sequence is 20 residues long. CDR1 is GEAIGNYY and CDR2 is EKD in the germline V gene. In DNA form, the CDR3 reads TGTGCCTGTGACACCGCTGAAGGACTGGCGGCTCACCGAGGGGCGGATAAACTCATCTTT. Protein: CACDTAEGLAAHRGADKLIF.

This clone was counted a few times. This chain's CDR3 is CACDTVPSHLGSENGDPLIF. The CDR3 DNA sequence: TGTGCCTGTGACACCGTTCCTTCCCACTTGGGATCGGAAAATGGCGATCCACTCATCTTT. The V call is TRDV2, the J call TRDJ1; tentatively, D is TRDD2 (6 bases). This CDR3 is built from 20 residues. V lost 0 bases and J lost 10, with 35 bases in between. Germline-derived CDR1 and CDR2 are GEAIGNYY and EKD.

This clone was observed a few times. The junction shows a germline mismatch at one end, possibly a read error. The V and J genes are TRDV2 and TRDJ2; D perhaps matches TRDD3 (5 bases). The germline V gene encodes CDR1 GEAIGNYY and CDR2 EKD. The CDR3 has 21 amino acids. CDR3 coding DNA: TGTGCCTGTGACCCGGTGCGGATCTGGGTGGATAAGGGAGCTTTGACCGCACAACTCTTCTTT. Translated: CACDPVRIWVDKGALTAQLFF.

This clone was seen a few times. The junction shows a germline mismatch at one end, possibly a read error. The rearrangement joins TRDV2 to TRDJ1, with 7 bases lining up with TRDD3. CDR1 and CDR2 from the germline V gene are GEAIGNYY and EKD. There are 19 residues in the CDR3. The CDR3 spells CACDPTSARVDTFTDNLIF. CDR3 sequence (DNA): TGTGCCTGTGACCCCACGTCGGCCCGGGTGGATACGTTCACCGATAACCTCATCTTT.

This clone was seen a handful of times. It differs at one base from a far larger clone, so likely a read error. The same CDR3 can be traced to other DNA sequences in this sample. The rearrangement uses TRDV2 and TRDJ1, with unresolved D. Germline V lookup: CDR1 GEAIGNYY, CDR2 EKD. This CDR3 has 16 residues. CDR3 in DNA: TGTGCCTGTGACCCCCTTACGTTGCGGTACACAGATAAACTCATCTTT. Amino acids: CACDPLTLRYTDKLIF.

Note on this clone: TCRdb's protein, taken from a much larger clone, differs from this DNA's translation at residue 13, likely owing to a read error; the protein displayed comes from the DNA. This chain joins TRDV2 and TRDJ1; 9 nucleotides align to TRDD3. Trimming at V came to 0 bases and at J to 3 bases, leaving 13 bases not matched to a gene. The CDR3 totals 18 residues. Germline-derived CDR1 and CDR2 are GEAIGNYY and EKD. The CDR3 sequence: CACDTGSPGLGDPDKLIF. DNA for the CDR3: TGTGCCTGTGACACCGGTTCCCCGGGACTGGGGGACCCCGATAAACTCATCTTT.

The sample holds many counts of this clone. A read error likely explains why the TCRdb protein, taken from a much larger clone, differs from this DNA's translation at residue 11; the protein shown is translated from the DNA. CDR3 in amino acids: CACDTVSGERGLIF. The CDR3 nucleotides read TGTGCCTGTGACACCGTGTCGGGGGAGAGGGGACTCATCTTT. The V gene is TRDV2, the J gene TRDJ1; tentatively, D is TRDD3 (6 bases). The CDR3 is 14 amino acids. Germline CDR1 GEAIGNYY, CDR2 EKD. V lost 0 bases and J lost 10, with 17 bases in between.

Ten or more counts support this clone. Other DNA variants within this sample encode the same CDR3. The chain joins TRDV2 to TRDJ1, with TRDD3 matching 8 bases. Germline V gene data show CDR1 as GEAIGNYY and CDR2 as EKD. V was clipped by 4 bases and J by 7 bases; unmatched bases: 22. The CDR3 extends over 18 amino acids. This chain's CDR3 is CACDSASWTGGIGPKLIF. The CDR3 DNA reads as TGTGCCTGTGATTCGGCCTCCTGGACGGGGGGGATAGGCCCTAAACTCATCTTT.

A remark on this clone: The protein held in TCRdb is that of a much larger clone and does not match this DNA's translation at residue 5, likely because of a read error; the protein shown is translated from the DNA. The genes are TRDV2 and TRDJ1; 7 bases align to TRDD3. The V and J ends lost 3 bases and 4 bases, in that order; junction bases with no gene match: 13. In germline, CDR1 is GEAIGNYY, CDR2 EKD. CDR3 length: 16 amino acids. For the CDR3, the DNA is TGTGCCTGTGACGCCGTAGGGGATAGTATGGGCGATAAACTCATCTTT. Residues: CACDAVGDSMGDKLIF.

This clone was seen repeatedly, ten times or more. The chain couples TRDV2 to TRDJ1; 10 positions agree with TRDD3. The CDR3 consists of 16 residues. V shed 1 base and J 6 bases; nucleotides not matched to a gene: 10. CDR1 and CDR2 from the germline V gene are GEAIGNYY and EKD. The CDR3 protein is CACDTLGDPFSYKLIF. CDR3 DNA sequence: TGTGCCTGTGACACACTGGGGGATCCGTTTTCCTATAAACTCATCTTT.

This clone was detected only a few times. The TCRdb protein, from a much larger clone, departs from this DNA's translation at residues 12 and 17, likely by read error; the protein shown derives from the DNA. The chain combines TRDV2 with TRDJ1; TRDD2 agrees at 7 bases. Losses at the gene ends were 2 bases for V and 3 bases for J; bases not matched to a gene: 29. The CDR3 is 22 amino acids. Germline CDR1 reads GEAIGNYY; CDR2 reads EKD. The CDR3 loop is CACDKIPTSVLVDNRAADKLIF. The DNA of the CDR3 is TGTGCCTGTGACAAGATTCCTACCTCGGTCCTGGTGGATAACAGAGCGGCCGATAAACTCATCTTT.

This clone has only a few counts. The TCRdb protein comes from a much larger clone and disagrees with this DNA's translation at residues 3 and 7, likely due to a read error; the protein given here is derived from the DNA. The chain employs TRDV2 and TRDJ1, with D possibly TRDD3 on 6 matching bases. There are 15 residues in the CDR3. Per the germline V gene, CDR1 is GEAIGNYY and CDR2 is EKD. The CDR3 DNA reads as TGTGCCTTTGACTCCGTGGGGGGGGACACCGATAAACTCATCTTT. Amino acid sequence: CAFDSVGGDTDKLIF.

This clone was detected many times. The junction departs from the called germline gene at one end, perhaps through a read error. The chain couples TRDV2 to TRDJ1, with a tentative D call TRDD3 (6 bases). CDR3 length: 15 amino acids. CDR1 is GEAIGNYY, CDR2 EKD, per germline. The CDR3 DNA is TGTGCCTGTGACACCCTGGGGACGTGGATCGATAACCTCATCTTT. Its protein product is CACDTLGTWIDNLIF.

This sequence joins TRDV1 and TRDJ1, with 7 bases identical to TRDD3. The CDR3 is 20 residues long. The junction had 25 bases not matched to a gene; V was cut back by 9 bases and J by 0 bases. Germline CDR1 and CDR2: TSWWSYY and QGS. The CDR3 sequence: CALWDSRTGPADTDTDKLIF. The DNA for the CDR3 is TGTGCTCTGTGGGACTCCAGAACTGGACCGGCGGATACGGACACCGATAAACTCATCTTT.

This clone was counted a few times. The junction shows a germline mismatch at one end, possibly a read error. The chain carries TRDV2 and TRDJ1, with a weak D call TRDD3 (5 bases). Germline V gene data show CDR1 as GEAIGNYY and CDR2 as EKD. This CDR3 comprises 15 residues. The DNA for the CDR3 is TGTGCCTATGACACCAAGGGGACGTGGAGCGATAAACTCATCTTT. It specifies CAYDTKGTWSDKLIF.

This clone was seen only a few times. The TCRdb protein, from a much larger clone, departs from this DNA's translation at residue 11, likely by read error; the protein shown derives from the DNA. V usage is TRDV2 and J usage is TRDJ1; no reliable D call. The CDR3 runs to 17 residues. Per the germline V gene, CDR1 is GEAIGNYY and CDR2 is EKD. V lost 1 base, J lost 6 bases, and 23 bases lay in between. CDR3 DNA sequence: TGTGCCTGTGACACTTTGGGCGGCCTGGTGTACCAGTATAAACTCATCTTT. Encoded protein: CACDTLGGLVYQYKLIF.

V gene TRDV2 combines with J gene TRDJ1; D may be TRDD3 (5 bases). The V end was cut by 3 bases, the J end by 0 bases, with 22 bases between. The CDR3 is 18 residues long. Germline loops: CDR1 GEAIGNYY, CDR2 EKD. The CDR3 DNA sequence: TGTGCCTGTGACCCTCTGCTTAGTGGGGTCGCGTACACCGATAAACTCATCTTT. Translating it yields CACDPLLSGVAYTDKLIF.

This chain connects TRDV2 to TRDJ1; D uncertain. This CDR3 contains 17 residues. Trimming left V 0 bases short and J 0 bases short, with 16 bases between. Germline CDR1 and CDR2: GEAIGNYY and EKD. CDR3 in amino acids: CACDTVVRASYTDKLIF. The CDR3 nucleotides read TGTGCCTGTGACACCGTGGTGCGAGCTTCGTACACCGATAAACTCATCTTT.

Many counts were recorded for this clone. The translation of this DNA and the TCRdb protein of a much larger clone differ at residue 11, probably owing to a read error; the protein shown here is translated from the DNA. Other DNA sequences within the sample encode an identical CDR3. This CDR3 reads CACDTLNLVLVTRSYTDKLIF. CDR3 coding DNA: TGTGCCTGTGACACCCTCAATCTCGTACTGGTGACTAGATCGTACACCGATAAACTCATCTTT. This sequence joins TRDV2 and TRDJ1, with D maybe TRDD3 (5 bases). CDR1 and CDR2 from the germline V gene are GEAIGNYY and EKD. V was cut by 0 bases and J by 0 bases, with 28 bases left in between. The CDR3 sequence is 21 residues long.

This clone was seen ten or more times. A read error is likely here: a far larger clone is one base away. V usage is TRDV2 and J usage is TRDJ1; TRDD3 agrees at 7 bases. The J segment lost 5 bases and the V segment lost 3 bases, leaving 11 bases of the junction unmatched. The germline CDR1 and CDR2 sequences are GEAIGNYY and EKD. The CDR3 runs 15 residues. For the CDR3, the DNA is TGTGCCTGTGACGCCGTACTGGGGAAAGGGGATAAACTCATCTTT. Its protein is CACDAVLGKGDKLIF.